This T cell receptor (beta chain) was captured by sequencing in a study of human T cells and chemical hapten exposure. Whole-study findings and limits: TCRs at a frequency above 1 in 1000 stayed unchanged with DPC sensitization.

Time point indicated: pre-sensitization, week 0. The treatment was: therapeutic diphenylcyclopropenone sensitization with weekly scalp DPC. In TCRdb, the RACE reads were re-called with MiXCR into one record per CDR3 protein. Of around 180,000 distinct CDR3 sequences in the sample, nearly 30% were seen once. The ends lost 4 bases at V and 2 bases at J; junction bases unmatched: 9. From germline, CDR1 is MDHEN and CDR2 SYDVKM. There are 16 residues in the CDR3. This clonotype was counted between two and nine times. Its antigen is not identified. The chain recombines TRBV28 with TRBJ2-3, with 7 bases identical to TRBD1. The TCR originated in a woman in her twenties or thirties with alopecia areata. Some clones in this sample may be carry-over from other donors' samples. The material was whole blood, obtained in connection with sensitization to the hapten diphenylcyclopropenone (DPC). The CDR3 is CASSSSGTDNTDTQYF. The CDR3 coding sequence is TGTGCCAGCAGTTCTTCTGGGACAGACAACACAGATACGCAGTATTTT.